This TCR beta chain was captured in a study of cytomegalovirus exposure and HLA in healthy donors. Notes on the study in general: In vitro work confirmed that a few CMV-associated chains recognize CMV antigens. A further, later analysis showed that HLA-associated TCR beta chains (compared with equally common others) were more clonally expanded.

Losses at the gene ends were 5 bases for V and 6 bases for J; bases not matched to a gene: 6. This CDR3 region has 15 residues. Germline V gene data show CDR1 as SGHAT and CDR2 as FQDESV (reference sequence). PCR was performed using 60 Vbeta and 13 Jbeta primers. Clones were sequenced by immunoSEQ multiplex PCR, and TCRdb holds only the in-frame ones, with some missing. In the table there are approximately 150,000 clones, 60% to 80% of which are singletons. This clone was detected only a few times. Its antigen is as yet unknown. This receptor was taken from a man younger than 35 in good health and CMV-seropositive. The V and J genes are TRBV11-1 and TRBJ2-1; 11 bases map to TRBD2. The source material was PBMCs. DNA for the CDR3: TGTGCCAGCAGCCATAGCGGGGGGGCTCCCAATGAGCAGTTCTTC. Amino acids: CASSHSGGAPNEQFF.